These T cell receptor beta chains were read from a single sample in a study of T cells after yellow fever vaccination. One entry per CDR3 protein, called by TCRdb with MiXCR from the 5' RACE reads. The table shows approximately 250,000 distinct CDR3 sequences, with about 5.2% occurring only once. Sample: CD4+ T cells sorted from PBMCs, taken on the day of the yellow fever booster vaccination. The receptors come from a man aged 18 to 30 who received the YFV17D yellow fever vaccine. CDR3s include the opening cysteine and the closing phenylalanine or tryptophan. The D gene is left open where the match is weak. Expanded clones get a size class; other rows say once, few or many, or leave the size out.

d_call	v_call	clone_size	cdr3_length	j_call	cdr3_nt	cdr3_aa
.	TRBV20-1	few	13	TRBJ2-3	TGCGGGGCAAGGGGAGTTAGCACAGATACGCAGTATTTT	CGARGVSTDTQYF
TRBD2	TRBV3-1	.	15	TRBJ2-2	TGTGCCAGCAGCCGGACTAGCGGGGGCTCTGGGAAGCTGTTTTTT	CASSRTSGGSGKLFF
.	TRBV29-1	.	14	TRBJ1-1	TGCAGCGTTTACCGGACTTATATGAACACTGAAGCTTTCTTT	CSVYRTYMNTEAFF
TRBD1	TRBV30	.	12	TRBJ2-7	TGTGCCTGGAAGGGGGCGCGGTACGAGCAGTACTTC	CAWKGARYEQYF
.	TRBV4-1	.	14	TRBJ2-7	TGCGCCAGCAGCCCTAGCCCCCAGGGCGCCGAGCAGTACTTC	CASSPSPQGAEQYF
.	TRBV7-2	many	14	TRBJ1-1	TGTGCCAGCAGCCCGGGACGGCGGGAGACTGAAGCTTTCTTT	CASSPGRRETEAFF
.	TRBV29-1	many	13	TRBJ1-1	TGCAGCGTTGACAGGCGGATGAACACTGAAGCTTTCTTT	CSVDRRMNTEAFF
.	TRBV5-4	.	13	TRBJ1-1	TGTGCCAGCAGCTTGACCAGTAACACTGAAGCTTTCTTT	CASSLTSNTEAFF
.	TRBV10-3	many	16	TRBJ2-5	TGTGCCATCAGTTCCCTCACGGGACTCCCGTCAGAGACCCAGTACTTC	CAISSLTGLPSETQYF
.	TRBV7-2	.	12	TRBJ2-5	TGTGCCAGCAGGGGCAGTTCAGAGACCCAGTACTTC	CASRGSSETQYF
.	TRBV11-2	once	12	TRBJ2-7	TGTGCCAGCAGCCGGTCTTCGGGGGAGCAGTACTTC	CASSRSSGEQYF
TRBD2	TRBV7-2	.	14	TRBJ2-3	TGTGCCAGCAGGCCGGAGGGAGGGGCAGATACGCAGTATTTT	CASRPEGGADTQYF
.	TRBV7-2	many	14	TRBJ2-5	TGTGCCAGCAGCTTGGGGGGACTCATACAGACCCAGTACTTC	CASSLGGLIQTQYF
.	TRBV20-1	many	10	TRBJ1-2	TGCAGTGCTCCGAACTATGGCTACACCTTC	CSAPNYGYTF
.	TRBV6-5	many	13	TRBJ1-2	TGTGCCAGCAGTTACTCAGATATCTATGGCTACACCTTC	CASSYSDIYGYTF
.	TRBV5-1	many	16	TRBJ2-3	TGCGCCAGCAGCCTGGCGGCGGCAGGTGGTACAGATACGCAGTATTTT	CASSLAAAGGTDTQYF
TRBD1	TRBV4-1	many	14	TRBJ1-2	TGCGCCAGCAGCCTCGGGACAGGCGGCTATGGCTACACCTTC	CASSLGTGGYGYTF
TRBD2	TRBV4-2	many	15	TRBJ2-7	TGTGCCAGCAGCCAAGCCCCTAGCGGGGGGAACGAGCAGTACTTC	CASSQAPSGGNEQYF
TRBD1	TRBV20-1	many	14	TRBJ1-2	TGCAGTGCTAGAGGGACAGGGGTTGGCTATGGCTACACCTTC	CSARGTGVGYGYTF
TRBD1	TRBV7-2	.	14	TRBJ1-2	TGTGCCAGCAGCCAACAGGGGGTGGGATATGGCTACACCTTC	CASSQQGVGYGYTF
TRBD1	TRBV7-8	few	17	TRBJ1-5	TGTGCCAGCACCCCGGCCCGAAGACAGGGCATCAATCAGCCCCAGCATTTT	CASTPARRQGINQPQHF
TRBD1	TRBV5-4	few	14	TRBJ2-7	TGTGCCAGCAGCCCCGGAACAGGGGGCCGGGAGCAGTACTTC	CASSPGTGGREQYF
.	TRBV11-2	many	13	TRBJ2-1	TGTGCCAGCAGCTTTTATTCTCATAGTGAGCAGTTCTTC	CASSFYSHSEQFF
TRBD1	TRBV2	.	14	TRBJ1-5	TGTGCCATCCGGGACAGGTCGTCCAAATCAGCCCAGCATTTT	CAIRDRSSKSAQHF
.	TRBV10-3	.	15	TRBJ2-5	TGTGCCATCAGTGAGTCGAAGGGGATGGCAGAGAACCAGTACTTC	CAISESKGMAENQYF
.	TRBV20-1	few	15	TRBJ2-5	TGCAGTGCCAGCTCCTCGGGGGGCGCACAAGAGACCCAGTACTTC	CSASSSGGAQETQYF
.	TRBV14	.	19	TRBJ2-7	TGTGCCAGCAGCCAGAAGCCCCGACGCTCAGGGCCAGCACCCTACGAGCAGTACTTC	CASSQKPRRSGPAPYEQYF
.	TRBV7-9	.	15	TRBJ1-4	TGTGCCAGCAGCTGGTTGCGGGGTCTTAATGAAAAACTGTTTTTT	CASSWLRGLNEKLFF
.	TRBV28	few	15	TRBJ2-3	TGTGCCAGCAGTTTCATCGGGGTTGGGGCAGATACGCAGTATTTT	CASSFIGVGADTQYF
.	TRBV7-3	few	15	TRBJ2-3	TGTGCCAGCAGCGAACTTGGGGGTTTCACAGATACGCAGTATTTT	CASSELGGFTDTQYF
.	TRBV6-5	few	15	TRBJ1-4	TGTGCCAGCAGTTACTCAACAGGAGGAATGAAAATTCTCGTTTTT	CASSYSTGGMKILVF
.	TRBV11-2	few	13	TRBJ1-1	TGTGCCAGCAGCTTGAGGTCGGCCACTGAAGCTTTCTTT	CASSLRSATEAFF
.	TRBV12-3/TRBV12-4	.	15	TRBJ2-7	TGTGCCAGCAGTTTAAACCCCGGCGGTTCCTACGAGCAGTACTTC	CASSLNPGGSYEQYF
TRBD1	TRBV6-8	.	17	TRBJ2-3	TGTGCCAGCAGTTACAAGTGTGACAGGGGGCTTTGGGATACGCAGTATTTT	CASSYKCDRGLWDTQYF
TRBD2	TRBV20-1	many	19	TRBJ2-7	TGCAGTGCTAGTTTGAGAGGGACTAGCGGGGGGGCCTGGACCTACGAGCAGTACTTC	CSASLRGTSGGAWTYEQYF
TRBD1	TRBV4-3	few	16	TRBJ1-6	TGCGCCAGCAGCCAAGATTTCGACAGGGTAGATTCACCCCTCCACTTT	CASSQDFDRVDSPLHF
.	TRBV20-1	few	15	TRBJ2-5	TGCAGTGCTAGAGAAGGAGGGGGGTTAGGAGAGACCCAGTACTTC	CSAREGGGLGETQYF
.	TRBV21-1	many	14	TRBJ1-2	TGTGCCAGCAGCACGTCCCATGACGTACATGGCTACACCTTC	CASSTSHDVHGYTF
.	TRBV5-4	.	13	TRBJ2-1	TGTGCCAGCAGCAAGGAGCAGGCCGATGAGCAGTTCTTC	CASSKEQADEQFF
TRBD1	TRBV7-2	many	15	TRBJ2-5	TGTGCCAGCAGCGCCAGACAGGGATCACAGGAGACCCAGTACTTC	CASSARQGSQETQYF
.	TRBV7-2	few	19	TRBJ1-5	TGTGCCAGCAGCCCCCGAGGAGGGGGATCGAGGATTGGCAATCAGCCCCAGCATTTT	CASSPRGGGSRIGNQPQHF
TRBD1	TRBV7-7	many	19	TRBJ2-2	TGTGCCAGCAGCCCAGACGACAGGGGGACCACCGGGAACACCGGGGAGCTGTTTTTT	CASSPDDRGTTGNTGELFF
.	TRBV6-5	many	15	TRBJ2-1	TGTGCCAGCAGTTATGGTTGGCAGGGGGGTTATGAGCAGTTCTTC	CASSYGWQGGYEQFF
.	TRBV9	few	15	TRBJ2-5	TGTGCCAGCAGCTCCGGGACACCGCATTGGGAGACCCAGTACTTC	CASSSGTPHWETQYF
.	TRBV4-1	.	16	TRBJ1-2	TGCGCCAGCAGCCAAGAAGGTTCACCAGGGCGATATGGCTACACCTTC	CASSQEGSPGRYGYTF
TRBD1	TRBV20-1	.	15	TRBJ1-5	TGCAGTGCTAGAGATCAGGGACAGGGGCGACAGCCCCAGCATTTT	CSARDQGQGRQPQHF
TRBD1	TRBV20-1	many	13	TRBJ2-3	TGCAGTGCGGGACAGGCGTCCACAGATACGCAGTATTTT	CSAGQASTDTQYF
.	TRBV2	.	10	TRBJ1-2	TGTGCCAGCGGTCCCCGTGGCTACACCTTC	CASGPRGYTF
.	TRBV4-1	many	15	TRBJ2-1	TGCGCCAGCAGCCCTCTTAGGGGCGCCTACAATGAGCAGTTCTTC	CASSPLRGAYNEQFF
TRBD2	TRBV7-8	few	16	TRBJ2-3	TGTGCCAGCAGCGGGGCTAGCGGGGGGCTCACAGATACGCAGTATTTT	CASSGASGGLTDTQYF
.	TRBV5-1	.	14	TRBJ1-1	TGCGCCAGCAGCTTGAGAGGGGGGAACACTGAAGCTTCCTTT	CASSLRGGNTEASF
.	TRBV6-7	.	12	TRBJ1-5	TGTGCCAGGGAGTGTAGCAATCAGCCCCAGCATTTT	CARECSNQPQHF
TRBD2	TRBV29-1	many	17	TRBJ2-7	TGCAGCGTTGGGCGACTAGCGGGGTCTGGCGGGGCCTACGAGCAGTACTTC	CSVGRLAGSGGAYEQYF
.	TRBV12-3/TRBV12-4	few	15	TRBJ2-1	TGTGCCAGCACCCCGAGGGGCAGCTCCTACAATGAGCAGTTCTTC	CASTPRGSSYNEQFF
.	TRBV6-6	.	14	TRBJ1-2	TGTGCCAGCAGCCTTGGAGACAGCCTCTATGGCTACACCTTC	CASSLGDSLYGYTF